These 9 T cell receptor beta chains were all obtained from the same sample, sequenced in a study of metastatic and nonmetastatic thyroid tumors (dated by TCRdb to about 2020). None of the patients had been given any treatment before thyroid surgery. Library creation used PCR. For sequencing, an Illumina HiSeq 4000 was employed. The raw public reads went through TCRdb reprocessing: fastp at Q25, MiXCR clone calling, in-frame beta chains kept. The sample includes about 25,000 clones, with approximately 22% observed a single time. Approximately 25% of the sample rests with the top ten. Source material: blood. All receptors derive from a male donor with papillary thyroid cancer or a benign thyroid nodule (not recorded which). Some clones in this sample may be carry-over from other donors' samples.

This clone was found many times. The rearrangement links TRBV20-1 to TRBJ2-5; D gene uncertain. Trimming left V 0 bases short and J 5 bases short, with 19 bases between. Germline CDR1 DFQATT, CDR2 SNEGSKA (reference sequence). The length of the CDR3 is 16 residues. The CDR3 DNA reads as TGCAGTGCTAGAGATTCCGGACCCGTTGGGTGGGAGACCCAGTACTTC. Its translation is CSARDSGPVGWETQYF.

Many counts were recorded for this clone. The chain uses TRBV11-1 and TRBJ2-1; 10 bases line up with TRBD1. The trim removed 1 base at V and 8 bases at J, leaving 5 bases unmatched. CDR1 SGHAT and CDR2 FQDESV come from the germline V gene (reference sequence). The CDR3 has 15 residues. CDR3 nucleotide sequence: TGTGCCAGCAGCTTAGGGACAGGGGGGTTTTATGAGCAGTTCTTC. It encodes CASSLGTGGFYEQFF.

This clone was recorded at least ten times. The chain employs TRBV4-1 and TRBJ2-1, with 9 bases aligning to TRBD1. Germline values: CDR1 MGHRA, CDR2 YSYEKL. Germline trimming cut 3 bases from V and 3 bases from J; bases unmatched to any gene: 12. This CDR3 is 18 amino acids long. The CDR3 here is CASSHRLVPGQGYNEQFF. The DNA of the CDR3 is TGCGCCAGCAGCCACCGTCTCGTACCGGGACAGGGCTACAATGAGCAGTTCTTC.

This clone was seen at least ten times. The chain has TRBV5-1 and TRBJ1-5; no clear D gene. Trimming took off 2 bases at V and 5 bases at J, with 11 bases between the two ends. The length of the CDR3 is 14 residues. Looked up from germline, CDR1 is SGHRS and CDR2 is YFSETQ. In DNA form, the CDR3 reads TGCGCCAGCAGCTTCAGCGGTGGCGATCAGCCCCAGCATTTT. This gives the protein CASSFSGGDQPQHF.

This clone was seen at least ten times. This chain connects TRBV11-3 to TRBJ1-2; D gene uncertain. The CDR3 contains 12 residues. CDR1 and CDR2 (germline): SGHNT, YENEEA. The V gene lost 4 bases and the J gene lost 3 bases, with 6 bases spanning the gap. In DNA form, the CDR3 reads TGTGCCAGCAGCTCGGCCGACTATGGCTACACCTTC. This sequence encodes CASSSADYGYTF.

Ten or more counts support this clone. V and J are TRBV7-9 and TRBJ1-3; D possibly corresponds to TRBD1 (6 bases). The CDR3 covers 15 residues. V was pared by 1 base and J by 2 bases, with 9 bases between. Per germline, CDR1 SEHNR and CDR2 FQNEAQ (reference sequence). The CDR3 sequence is CASSLGGPAGNTIYF. DNA of the CDR3: TGTGCCAGCAGCTTAGGGGGGCCAGCTGGAAACACCATATATTTT.

There are many counts of this clone. The chain recombines TRBV7-3 with TRBJ2-7; perhaps D is TRBD1 or TRBD2 (5 bases each). There are 15 residues in the CDR3. Germline V CDR1 and CDR2: SGHTA, FQGTGA. V gave up 3 bases and J gave up 6 bases, with 18 bases separating them. CDR3 bases: TGTGCCAGCAGCTTCATAGCTGGGACGCCGGGCGAGCAGTACTTC. This sequence encodes CASSFIAGTPGEQYF.

This clone appeared many times. The chain uses TRBV7-8 and TRBJ1-4, with D maybe TRBD1 (6 bases). CDR1 is SGHVS, CDR2 FQNEAQ, per germline. CDR3 length: 16 amino acids. V lost 1 base, J lost 8 bases, and 17 bases lay in between. The CDR3 DNA is TGTGCCAGCAGCTTAGGCCGAGGGGGTGGCGGAGAAAAACTGTTTTTT. Its protein product is CASSLGRGGGGEKLFF. Variable domain in full (rest from reference TRBV7-8 and TRBJ1-4): GAGVSQSPRYKVAKRGQDVALRCDPISGHVSLFWYQQALGQGPEFLTYFQNEAQLDKSGLPSDRFFAERPEGSVSTLKIQRTQQEDSAVYLCASSLGRGGGGEKLFFGSGTQLSVL.

This clone was counted once. One end of the junction does not line up with germline, which may come from a read error. V gene TRBV6-2 or TRBV6-3 combines with J gene TRBJ2-2; tentatively, D is TRBD2 (6 bases). Germline lookup yields CDR1 MNHEY and CDR2 SVGEGT. The CDR3 has 12 amino acids. The CDR3 nucleotides read TGTGCCGGCAGTTTGGGCACCTGGGAGGTGTTTTTT. Translated: CAGSLGTWEVFF.